Listed here are 6 T cell receptor beta chains from one sample, sequenced in a study of T cell responses to AZD1222 COVID-19 vaccine. Clones were read by immunoSEQ multiplex PCR, and TCRdb kept only the in-frame ones, dropping some. The sample consists of some 160,000 clones, just under 95% of them appearing once. The material was peripheral blood, obtained on day 0 of AZD1222 vaccination. The receptors originated from an adult in good health.

V usage is TRBV21-1 and J usage is TRBJ2-2; the listed D gene, TRBD2, was not tested against the DNA. TRBV21-1 is a pseudogene locus. CDR3 size: 17 residues. In DNA form, the CDR3 reads TGTGCCAGCAGCTCTTGGGGTCTAGCGGGGGGTTACGGGGAGCTGTTTTTT. The encoded protein is CASSSWGLAGGYGELFF.

V gene TRBV11-2 combines with J gene TRBJ2-5; tentatively, D is TRBD2 (6 bases). The V gene's germline CDR1 is SGHAT and CDR2 FQNNGV. The CDR3 contains 14 residues. Trimming took off 5 bases at V and 5 bases at J, with 15 bases between the two ends. CDR3 DNA: TGTGCCAGCAGCCCGCTTCGGGGGAGGGAGACCCAGTACTTC. Amino acid sequence: CASSPLRGRETQYF.

The rearrangement joins TRBV10-3 to TRBJ2-1, with D perhaps matching TRBD2 (5 bases). The CDR3 extends over 14 amino acids. With 6 bases removed from V and 3 bases from J, the gap between germline ends came to 12 bases. Per the germline V gene, CDR1 is ENHRY and CDR2 is SYGVKD. The DNA of the CDR3 is TGTGCCATCAGCGTGGGTCGGGACTACAATGAGCAGTTCTTC. This sequence encodes CAISVGRDYNEQFF.

V usage is TRBV7-6 and J usage is TRBJ1-4; 10 nucleotides line up with TRBD1. The junction had 9 bases not matched to a gene; V was cut back by 4 bases and J by 7 bases. Germline V CDR1 and CDR2: SGHVS, FNYEAQ. CDR3 length: 16 residues. The CDR3 bases are TGTGCCAGCAGCTCGAAGCCGGGACAGGGGAGTGAAAAACTGTTTTTT. Translated: CASSSKPGQGSEKLFF.

The J gene is TRBJ1-5, the V gene TRBV10-3; D is perhaps TRBD1 (5 bases). The germline V and J ends were trimmed by 6 bases and 5 bases, with 8 bases remaining between them. The CDR3 runs 12 residues. The germline gives CDR1 ENHRY, CDR2 SYGVKD. The CDR3 spells CAISSGDQPQHF. The CDR3 DNA is TGTGCCATCAGCTCGGGGGATCAGCCCCAGCATTTT.

The chain couples TRBV7-9 to TRBJ1-1, with D tentatively TRBD1 (6 bases). CDR3 size: 12 residues. Germline CDR1 reads SEHNR; CDR2 reads FQNEAQ (reference sequence). V lost 6 bases and J lost 6, with 11 bases in between. The CDR3 reads CASSRGGPEAFF. CDR3 bases: TGTGCCAGCAGTCGAGGGGGACCTGAAGCTTTCTTT.